The text below deals with one T cell receptor (beta chain). This specimen belongs to a study of control samples from healthy donors and cancer patients. V gave up 6 bases and J gave up 4 bases; unmatched junction bases: 5. There are 14 residues in the CDR3. From germline, CDR1 is KGHSH and CDR2 LQKENI. TCRdb keeps only in-frame clones here, not all; method: immunoSEQ multiplex PCR. The sample holds about 140,000 clones, approximately 94% seen once. The V call is TRBV18, the J call TRBJ1-4; 7 positions match TRBD1. Sequencing was performed on blood. The sequence was collected from a middle-aged man in good health. CDR3 sequence: CASSTGTDNEKLFF. CDR3 nucleotide sequence: TGTGCCAGCTCCACCGGGACAGATAATGAAAAACTGTTTTTT.